Following are 29 T cell receptor beta chains from one sample sequenced in a study of CD8+ T cells in alopecia areata. RNA extraction was followed by reverse transcription into cDNA, which acted as the sequencing template. Here immunoSEQ multiplex PCR was the method, and the copy in TCRdb shows in-frame clones only, minus some. Of some 190,000 clones listed, 51% are singletons. Treatment: oral pan-JAK inhibitor, 5-10 mg twice daily. The sample was CD8+ T cells sorted from blood, taken around week 54, from a patient treated with tofacitinib. These receptors were obtained from a human donor with alopecia areata.

The chain has TRBV7-2 and TRBJ1-1, with TRBD1 as a possible D gene (5 bases). Deletions cut 3 bases from V and 1 base from J, with 9 bases between. Germline V CDR1 and CDR2: SGHTA, FQGNSA. There are 14 residues in the CDR3. Here the CDR3 reads CASSFTTENTEAFF. CDR3 nucleotides: TGTGCCAGCAGCTTCACGACAGAGAACACTGAAGCTTTCTTT.

This chain uses TRBV30 with TRBJ2-2; TRBD1 is a possible D gene (5 bases). The CDR3 length is 15 residues. V dropped 4 bases and J dropped 6 bases, with 18 bases sitting between them. Germline V lookup: CDR1 GTSNPN, CDR2 SVGIG (reference sequence). In nucleotides, the CDR3 is TGTGCCTGGACATCAGGGTTATCTGTGGCCGGGGAGCTGTTTTTT. As protein: CAWTSGLSVAGELFF. The variable domain in full, completed from reference TRBV30 and TRBJ2-2, reads SQTIHQWPATLVQPVGSPLSLECTVEGTSNPNLYWYRQAAGRGLQLLFYSVGIGQISSEVPQNLSASRPQDRQFILSSKKLLLSDSGFYLCAWTSGLSVAGELFFGEGSRLTVL.

This clone has more than one count but fewer than ten. The chain recombines TRBV29-1 with TRBJ1-2, with D possibly matching TRBD1 (6 bases). The CDR3 covers 14 residues. Germline V gene data show CDR1 as SQVTM and CDR2 as ANQGSEA. V dropped 2 bases and J dropped 3 bases, with 13 bases sitting between them. The CDR3 sequence: CSVEFQGTDYGYTF. Written as DNA, the CDR3 is TGCAGCGTTGAATTCCAGGGGACGGACTATGGCTACACCTTC.

This clone appeared a few times. The chain recombines TRBV5-1 with TRBJ2-1; tentatively, D is TRBD2 (5 bases). This CDR3 region has 14 residues. Germline CDR1 and CDR2: SGHRS and YFSETQ. With 0 bases removed from V and 3 bases from J, the gap between germline ends came to 7 bases. As DNA, the CDR3 is TGCGCCAGCAGCTTGGACGGGGACTACAATGAGCAGTTCTTC. Its protein is CASSLDGDYNEQFF.

V is TRBV30 and J is TRBJ2-2, with 9 bases that match TRBD1. Germline V CDR1 and CDR2: GTSNPN, SVGIG (reference sequence). V was clipped by 2 bases and J by 5 bases; unmatched bases: 6. The CDR3 extends over 15 amino acids. The CDR3 spells CAWSTTTGGTGELFF. The DNA for the CDR3 is TGTGCCTGGAGTACTACGACAGGGGGAACCGGGGAGCTGTTTTTT.

V usage is TRBV7-9 and J usage is TRBJ1-2; tentative D call: TRBD1 (6 bases). Germline loops: CDR1 SEHNR, CDR2 FQNEAQ (reference sequence). V dropped 4 bases and J dropped 4 bases, with 16 bases sitting between them. The CDR3 is 15 amino acids. The CDR3 DNA reads TGTGCCAGCAGCTCCCAAGACAGGTTATTCTATGGCTACACCTTC. Translating gives CASSSQDRLFYGYTF.

The chain links TRBV6-5 to TRBJ2-1; possibly TRBD2 for D (5 bases). The CDR3 has 12 amino acids. The germline V gene has CDR1 MNHEY and CDR2 SVGAGI. V was shortened by 10 bases and J by 8 bases, with 15 bases between the two germline ends. CDR3 DNA: TGTGCCATCTCGACGGACGGGGATGAGCAGTTCTTC. Translating it yields CAISTDGDEQFF.

This clone was seen more than once but under ten times. This chain connects TRBV2 to TRBJ1-5; no clear D gene. Looked up from germline, CDR1 is SNHLY and CDR2 is FYNNEI. This CDR3 has 14 amino acids. The ends were cut back, 2 bases at V and 3 bases at J, with 8 bases in the middle. CDR3 nucleotide sequence: TGTGCCAGCAGTGAATGGCAAAACAATCAGCCCCAGCATTTT. Translation: CASSEWQNNQPQHF. Complete variable domain (other parts from reference TRBV2 and TRBJ1-5): EPEVTQTPSHQVTQMGQEVILRCVPISNHLYFYWYRQILGQKVEFLVSFYNNEISEKSEIFDDQFSVERPDGSNFTLKIRSTKLEDSAMYFCASSEWQNNQPQHFGDGTRLSIL.

This clone was detected only a few times. V and J are TRBV25-1 and TRBJ1-4; 7 nucleotides align to TRBD1. The germline V gene has CDR1 MGHDK and CDR2 SYGVNS. The trim removed 6 bases at V and 7 bases at J, leaving 8 bases unmatched. The CDR3 sequence is 14 residues long. CDR3 sequence reads: CASSDREDFEKLFF. In nucleotides, the CDR3 is TGTGCCAGCAGCGACAGGGAAGATTTTGAAAAACTGTTTTTT.

This chain uses TRBV6-4 with TRBJ2-2; D is perhaps TRBD1 or TRBD2 (5 bases each). Germline V gene lookup returns CDR1 MRHNA and CDR2 SNTAGT. V was pared by 6 bases and J by 4 bases, with 12 bases between. The CDR3 has 14 residues. CDR3 region: CASSPRGSTGELFF. The CDR3 DNA reads TGTGCCAGCAGCCCGAGGGGAAGCACCGGGGAGCTGTTTTTT.

The chain is built from TRBV2 and TRBJ2-7; 10 bases line up with TRBD1. After removal of 6 bases from V and 0 bases from J, the junction contained 2 bases not matched to a gene. The CDR3 runs to 14 residues. The germline gives CDR1 SNHLY, CDR2 FYNNEI. The CDR3 coding sequence is TGTGCCAGCAGGGGGACAGGGGCCTCCTACGAGCAGTACTTC. Protein: CASRGTGASYEQYF.

The V call is TRBV14, the J call TRBJ2-3; a possible D gene is TRBD2 (5 bases). CDR1 SGHDN and CDR2 FVKESK come from the germline V gene. The germline V and J ends were trimmed by 3 bases and 1 base, with 11 bases remaining between them. This CDR3 is built from 15 residues. This chain's CDR3 is CASSHPREGTDTQYF. The CDR3 region has the DNA TGTGCCAGCAGCCATCCACGGGAAGGCACAGATACGCAGTATTTT.

The chain is built from TRBV7-2 and TRBJ2-7; D not certain. CDR1 and CDR2 (germline): SGHTA, FQGNSA. The ends were cut back, 4 bases at V and 3 bases at J, with 7 bases in the middle. The CDR3 loop spans 12 amino acids. DNA for the CDR3: TGTGCCAGCAGCTCCGGCTTCTACGAGCAGTACTTC. Its protein is CASSSGFYEQYF.

CDR3 nucleotide sequence: TGTGCCAGCAGCCCACGGACACCCTCACCCCTCCACTTT. Its protein product is CASSPRTPSPLHF. The rearrangement links TRBV7-2 to TRBJ1-6; D perhaps matches TRBD1 (5 bases). The germline CDR1 and CDR2 sequences are SGHTA and FQGNSA. V lost 5 bases to trimming and J lost 10 bases, with 12 bases between them. This CDR3 has 13 residues.

V is TRBV19 and J is TRBJ2-6, with TRBD1 matching over 11 bases. This CDR3 contains 16 residues. Germline V CDR1 and CDR2: LNHDA, SQIVND (reference sequence). The V and J ends lost 10 bases and 3 bases, in that order; junction bases with no gene match: 8. Written as DNA, the CDR3 is TGTGCCACCGCTCCGGACAGGGGGCTTGGGGCCAACGTCCTGACTTTC. Encoded protein: CATAPDRGLGANVLTF.

This clone occurred a few times. CDR3 sequence (DNA): TGTGCCAGCAGCCCTTTCGATAATGGCTACACCTTC. This gives the protein CASSPFDNGYTF. The chain is built from TRBV9 and TRBJ1-2, with unresolved D. Trimming took 4 bases from V and 6 from J, leaving 10 bases between them. Germline CDR1 SGDLS, CDR2 YYNGEE. The CDR3 spans 12 residues.

The CDR3 loop reads CASSPGWTGGRGEAFF. The CDR3 DNA follows: TGCGCCAGCAGCCCGGGGTGGACAGGGGGCAGAGGTGAAGCTTTCTTT. This chain links TRBV5-1 with TRBJ1-1; 11 positions agree with TRBD1. This CDR3 is 16 amino acids long. Germline lookup yields CDR1 SGHRS and CDR2 YFSETQ. Unmatched junction bases numbered 12, after V lost 4 bases and J lost 7 bases.

The chain has TRBV30 and TRBJ2-7; the D gene is possibly TRBD2 (7 bases). Germline V gene sequence: CDR1 GTSNPN, CDR2 SVGIG (reference sequence). V was clipped by 2 bases and J by 1 base, with 15 bases between them. CDR3 size: 15 residues. CDR3 nucleotide sequence: TGTGCCTGGAGTTTGCCCGGGGGGCGGTCCTACGAGCAGTACTTC. This translates into CAWSLPGGRSYEQYF. Full variable domain (missing parts from reference TRBV30 and TRBJ2-7): SQTIHQWPATLVQPVGSPLSLECTVEGTSNPNLYWYRQAAGRGLQLLFYSVGIGQISSEVPQNLSASRPQDRQFILSSKKLLLSDSGFYLCAWSLPGGRSYEQYFGPGTRLTVT.

V usage is TRBV30 and J usage is TRBJ1-5; D might be TRBD1 (5 bases). CDR1 and CDR2 from the germline V gene are GTSNPN and SVGIG (reference sequence). The germline V and J ends were trimmed by 0 bases and 11 bases, with 20 bases remaining between them. The CDR3 loop spans 15 amino acids. Written as DNA, the CDR3 is TGTGCCTGGAGTGTACCTGGGACTGAGAACATGGCCCAGCATTTT. Protein sequence: CAWSVPGTENMAQHF.

Turning to this clone: At one boundary the junction diverges from the germline segment, which might be a read error. The V call is TRBV30, the J call TRBJ1-2; 7 bases fit TRBD1. The CDR3 sequence is 20 residues long. Per the germline V gene, CDR1 is GTSNPN and CDR2 is SVGIG (reference sequence). The CDR3 sequence is CAWSGVTGTDVVESKYGYTF. The CDR3 DNA is TGTGCCTGGAGTGGGGTGACAGGGACCGACGTCGTTGAATCTAAATATGGCTACACCTTC. Complete variable domain (other parts from reference TRBV30 and TRBJ1-2): SQTIHQWPATLVQPVGSPLSLECTVEGTSNPNLYWYRQAAGRGLQLLFYSVGIGQISSEVPQNLSASRPQDRQFILSSKKLLLSDSGFYLCAWSGVTGTDVVESKYGYTFGSGTRLTVV.

This chain connects TRBV20-1 to TRBJ2-7; D not resolved. CDR1 is DFQATT, CDR2 SNEGSKA, per germline (reference sequence). V was trimmed by 6 bases and J by 6 bases, leaving 12 bases between them. CDR3 size: 11 residues. DNA for the CDR3: TGCAGTGCCGTCGCGACTTCCGAGCAGTACTTC. Residues: CSAVATSEQYF.

In this sample, this clone turned up a few times. The genes are TRBV7-2 and TRBJ2-7, with 7 positions matching TRBD1. The CDR3 has 15 residues. From germline, CDR1 is SGHTA and CDR2 FQGNSA. J gave up 6 bases and V 5 bases, and 13 bases lay outside the gene matches. CDR3 sequence: CASSADRASPSEQYF. The CDR3 nucleotides are TGTGCCAGCAGCGCAGACAGGGCTTCCCCCTCCGAGCAGTACTTC.

Notes on this clone: This is likely a read error, given that the CDR3 carries no conserved phenylalanine or tryptophan at its end. The DNA is left out, because the CDR3 cannot be placed on it with certainty; the CDR3 is given as TCRdb lists it. V gene TRBV30 combines with J gene TRBJ1-2; TRBD1 is taken as the D call from the table, unchecked against the DNA. The CDR3 spans 15 residues, counting both ends. Germline lookup yields CDR1 GTSNPN and CDR2 SVGIG (reference sequence). This CDR3 is CAWSVGPPGNYGYTL.

V usage is TRBV4-3 and J usage is TRBJ1-5; TRBD1 matches 8 bases. The CDR3 sequence is 15 residues long. V gave up 1 base and J gave up 3 bases; unmatched junction bases: 2. Germline lookup yields CDR1 LGHNA and CDR2 YSLEER. The CDR3 sequence: CASSQAGGTNQPQHF. The CDR3 DNA reads as TGCGCCAGCAGCCAAGCAGGGGGCACCAATCAGCCCCAGCATTTT.

The rearrangement links TRBV13 to TRBJ1-1, with 7 positions matching TRBD1. The J segment lost 6 bases and the V segment lost 4 bases, leaving 8 bases of the junction unmatched. This CDR3 has 14 residues. Per germline, CDR1 PRHDT and CDR2 FYEKMQ (reference sequence). The CDR3: CASSSQGGDAEAFF. For the CDR3, the DNA is TGTGCCAGCAGCTCCCAGGGGGGTGACGCTGAAGCTTTCTTT. Drawing the rest from reference TRBV13 and TRBJ1-1, the complete variable domain is AAGVIQSPRHLIKEKRETATLKCYPIPRHDTVYWYQQGPGQDPQFLISFYEKMQSDKGSIPDRFSAQQFSDYHSELNMSSLELGDSALYFCASSSQGGDAEAFFGQGTRLTVV.

This rearrangement joins TRBV5-1 to TRBJ1-2, with TRBD1 matching 8 bases. Germline V CDR1 and CDR2: SGHRS, YFSETQ. The CDR3 totals 15 residues. V shed 0 bases and J 4 bases; nucleotides not matched to a gene: 5. CDR3 region: CASSLEGQGSYGYTF. The CDR3 coding sequence is TGCGCCAGCAGCTTGGAAGGACAGGGATCCTATGGCTACACCTTC.

The V gene is TRBV7-6, the J gene TRBJ2-7, with a weak D call TRBD1 (7 bases). V shed 1 base and J shed 7 bases, with 14 bases lying between them. The germline gives CDR1 SGHVS, CDR2 FNYEAQ. This CDR3 comprises 14 residues. The CDR3 nucleotides are TGTGCCAGCAGCTTAGTCCAGGGGGGAAGGGAGCAGTACTTC. This encodes CASSLVQGGREQYF.

There are a few counts of this clone. The chain joins TRBV13 to TRBJ2-3, with 8 bases lining up with TRBD1. The CDR3 covers 16 residues. Unmatched junction bases numbered 9, after V lost 5 bases and J lost 2 bases. The germline V gene has CDR1 PRHDT and CDR2 FYEKMQ (reference sequence). The CDR3 coding sequence is TGTGCCAGCAGCCTCGGACAGGGAGGACCCACAGATACGCAGTATTTT. This sequence encodes CASSLGQGGPTDTQYF.

V and J are TRBV27 and TRBJ1-5, with D possibly matching TRBD1 (6 bases). Trimming took 1 base from V and 6 from J, leaving 10 bases between them. The CDR3 loop spans 14 amino acids. Germline CDR1 is MNHEY and CDR2 is SMNVEV (reference sequence). CDR3 sequence: CASSLLQGGQPQHF. The CDR3 DNA reads TGTGCCAGCAGTTTATTACAGGGCGGTCAGCCCCAGCATTTT.